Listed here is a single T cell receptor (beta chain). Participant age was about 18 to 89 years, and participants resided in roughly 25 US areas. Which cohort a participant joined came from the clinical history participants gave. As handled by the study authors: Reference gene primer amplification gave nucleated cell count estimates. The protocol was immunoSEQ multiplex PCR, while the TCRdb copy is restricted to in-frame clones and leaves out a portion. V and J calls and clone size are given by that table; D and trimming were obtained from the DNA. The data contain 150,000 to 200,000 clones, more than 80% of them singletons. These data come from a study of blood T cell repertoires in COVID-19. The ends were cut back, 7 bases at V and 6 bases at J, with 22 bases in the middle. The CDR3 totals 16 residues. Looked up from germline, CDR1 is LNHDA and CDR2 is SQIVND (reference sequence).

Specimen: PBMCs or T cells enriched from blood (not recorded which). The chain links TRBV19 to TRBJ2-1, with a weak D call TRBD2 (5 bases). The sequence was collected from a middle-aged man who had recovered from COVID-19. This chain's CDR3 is CASTPLTRGIGNEQFF. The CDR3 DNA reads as TGTGCCAGTACCCCCCTCACCCGGGGTATAGGCAATGAGCAGTTCTTC.